The 2 T cell receptor beta chains below were found in one sample sequenced in a study of cytomegalovirus exposure and HLA in healthy donors. The PCR made use of 60 Vbeta and 13 Jbeta primers. The assay was immunoSEQ multiplex PCR, and TCRdb's table has in-frame clones only and misses some. The sample consists of about 170,000 clones, roughly 72% of them appearing once. Sequencing was performed on PBMCs. These receptor sequences come from a man aged 35 to 55 in good health and CMV-seropositive.

The chain has TRBV29-1 and TRBJ2-7, with unresolved D. Trimming pared 1 base from V and 2 bases from J, leaving 3 bases between. CDR1 is SQVTM and CDR2 is ANQGSEA in the germline V gene. This CDR3 has 11 amino acids. The CDR3 loop is CSVEGAYEQYF. The CDR3 coding sequence is TGCAGCGTTGAAGGAGCCTACGAGCAGTACTTC.

J is TRBJ1-2 and V is TRBV4-1; a weak D match, TRBD1 (5 bases). CDR3 length: 15 amino acids. V shed 4 bases and J shed 3 bases, with 15 bases lying between them. Germline-derived CDR1 and CDR2 are MGHRA and YSYEKL. The CDR3, as DNA: TGCGCCAGCAGCCTGAAAACAGGAGTTCACTATGGCTACACCTTC. Encoded protein: CASSLKTGVHYGYTF.